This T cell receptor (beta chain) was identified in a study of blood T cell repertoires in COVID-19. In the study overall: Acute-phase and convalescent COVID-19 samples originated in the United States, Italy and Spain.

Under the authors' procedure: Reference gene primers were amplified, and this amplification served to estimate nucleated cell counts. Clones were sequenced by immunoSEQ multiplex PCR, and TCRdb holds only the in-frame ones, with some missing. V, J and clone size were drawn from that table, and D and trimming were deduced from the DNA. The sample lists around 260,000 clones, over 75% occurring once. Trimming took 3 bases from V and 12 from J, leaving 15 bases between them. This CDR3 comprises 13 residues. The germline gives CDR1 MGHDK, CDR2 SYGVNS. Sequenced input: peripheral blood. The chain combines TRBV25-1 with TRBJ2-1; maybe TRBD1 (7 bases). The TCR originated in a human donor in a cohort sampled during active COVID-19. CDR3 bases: TGTGCCAGCAGTGAGGGGGGTAGGGACAGGCAGTTCTTC. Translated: CASSEGGRDRQFF.